The entry below describes one T cell receptor (beta chain). Donors were grouped by their self-reported clinical history. The sample comes from a study of blood T cell repertoires in COVID-19. Measured with immunoSEQ multiplex PCR; TCRdb has only the in-frame clones, and not every one. The table lists some 250,000 clones, around 86% of them singletons, with about 3.5% in the top ten. Per the germline V gene, CDR1 is MNHEY and CDR2 is SMNVEV (reference sequence). The V and J ends lost 2 bases and 2 bases respectively, with 10 bases between them. The CDR3 is 14 amino acids. The chain carries TRBV27 and TRBJ2-7, with TRBD1 as a possible D gene (5 bases). The source of this sequence is a woman in her thirties or forties with acute COVID-19. The sample taken for sequencing was PBMCs or T cells enriched from blood (not recorded which). CDR3 protein: CASSLGQGTYEQYF. CDR3 nucleotides: TGTGCCAGCAGTTTAGGGCAGGGTACCTACGAGCAGTACTTC.